This TCR beta chain appears in the sequencing data of a study of blood T cell repertoires in COVID-19. Method: immunoSEQ multiplex PCR; TCRdb's copy keeps in-frame clones and lacks some. The sample lists 200,000 or so clones, around 80% occurring once. The CDR3 length is 13 residues. Trimming pared 6 bases from V and 2 bases from J, leaving 10 bases between. CDR1 is KGHSH and CDR2 is LQKENI in the germline V gene. To note about this clone: Other nucleotide sequences in the sample specify the same CDR3.

The TCR sequence derives from a human donor with acute or convalescent COVID-19. The donor label of this sample is uncertain. Sequences were obtained from peripheral blood. This chain links TRBV18 with TRBJ1-1; D may be TRBD1 (5 bases). The CDR3 spells CASSPTANTEAFF. In nucleotides, the CDR3 is TGTGCCAGCTCTCCGACAGCTAACACTGAAGCTTTCTTT.